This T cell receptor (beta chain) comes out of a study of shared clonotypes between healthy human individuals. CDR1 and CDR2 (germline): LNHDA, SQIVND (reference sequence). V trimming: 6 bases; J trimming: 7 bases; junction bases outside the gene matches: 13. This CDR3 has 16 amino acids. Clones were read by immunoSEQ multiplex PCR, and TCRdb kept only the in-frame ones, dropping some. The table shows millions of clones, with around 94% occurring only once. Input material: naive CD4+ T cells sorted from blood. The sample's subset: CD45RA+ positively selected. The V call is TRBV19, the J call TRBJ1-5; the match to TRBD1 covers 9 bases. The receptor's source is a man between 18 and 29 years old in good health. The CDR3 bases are TGTGCCAGTAGGGCACCGGGACAGGGTTTAGGACAGCCCCAGCATTTT. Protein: CASRAPGQGLGQPQHF.